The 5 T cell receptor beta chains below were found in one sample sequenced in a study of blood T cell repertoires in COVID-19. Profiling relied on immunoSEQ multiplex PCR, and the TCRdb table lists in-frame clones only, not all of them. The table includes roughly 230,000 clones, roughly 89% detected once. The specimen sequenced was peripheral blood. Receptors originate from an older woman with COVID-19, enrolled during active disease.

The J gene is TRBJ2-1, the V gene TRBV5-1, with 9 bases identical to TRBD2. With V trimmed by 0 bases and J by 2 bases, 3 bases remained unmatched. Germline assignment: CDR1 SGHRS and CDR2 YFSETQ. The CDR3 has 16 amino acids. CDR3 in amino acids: CASSLAGGGAYNEQFF. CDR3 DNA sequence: TGCGCCAGCAGCTTGGCGGGCGGGGGGGCCTACAATGAGCAGTTCTTC.

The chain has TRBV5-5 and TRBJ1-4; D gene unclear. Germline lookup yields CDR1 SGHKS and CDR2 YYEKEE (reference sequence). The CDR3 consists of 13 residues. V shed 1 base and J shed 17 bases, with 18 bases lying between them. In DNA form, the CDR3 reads TGTGCCAGCAGCTTGCGATGGAGGGAGGTCGTATTTTTT. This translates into CASSLRWREVVFF.

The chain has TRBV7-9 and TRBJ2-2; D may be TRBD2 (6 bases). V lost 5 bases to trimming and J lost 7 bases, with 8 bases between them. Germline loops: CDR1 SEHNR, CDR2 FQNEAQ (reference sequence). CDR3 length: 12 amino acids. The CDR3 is CASSRDFGELFF. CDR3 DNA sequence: TGTGCCAGCAGCCGGGACTTCGGGGAGCTGTTTTTT.

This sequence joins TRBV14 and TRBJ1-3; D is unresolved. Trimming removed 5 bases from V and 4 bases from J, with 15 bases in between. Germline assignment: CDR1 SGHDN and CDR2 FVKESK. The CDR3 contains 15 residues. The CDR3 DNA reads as TGTGCCAGCAGCTCGCTAGGAGCTCAAGGAAACACCATATATTTT. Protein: CASSSLGAQGNTIYF. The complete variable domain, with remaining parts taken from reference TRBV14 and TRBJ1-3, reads EAGVTQFPSHSVIEKGQTVTLRCDPISGHDNLYWYRRVMGKEIKFLLHFVKESKQDESGMPNNRFLAERTGGTYSTLKVQPAELEDSGVYFCASSSLGAQGNTIYFGEGSWLTVV.

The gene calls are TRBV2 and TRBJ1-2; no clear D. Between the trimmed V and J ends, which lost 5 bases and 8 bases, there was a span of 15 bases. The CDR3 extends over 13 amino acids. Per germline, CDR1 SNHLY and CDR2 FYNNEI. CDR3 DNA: TGTGCCAGCAGTCAGGTCGGGGATCGAGGCTACACCTTC. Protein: CASSQVGDRGYTF. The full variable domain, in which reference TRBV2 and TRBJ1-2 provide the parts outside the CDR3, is EPEVTQTPSHQVTQMGQEVILRCVPISNHLYFYWYRQILGQKVEFLVSFYNNEISEKSEIFDDQFSVERPDGSNFTLKIRSTKLEDSAMYFCASSQVGDRGYTFGSGTRLTVV.